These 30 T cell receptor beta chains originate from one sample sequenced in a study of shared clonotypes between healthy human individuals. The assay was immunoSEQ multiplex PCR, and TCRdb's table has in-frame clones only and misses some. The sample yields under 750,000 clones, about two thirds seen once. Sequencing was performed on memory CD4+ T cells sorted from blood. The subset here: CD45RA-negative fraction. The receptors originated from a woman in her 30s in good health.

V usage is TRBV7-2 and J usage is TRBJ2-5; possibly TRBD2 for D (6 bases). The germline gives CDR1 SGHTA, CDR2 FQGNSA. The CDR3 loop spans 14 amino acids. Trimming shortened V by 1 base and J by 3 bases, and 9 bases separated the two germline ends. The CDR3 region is CASSLGRGKETQYF. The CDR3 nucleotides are TGTGCCAGCAGCTTAGGTCGCGGGAAAGAGACCCAGTACTTC.

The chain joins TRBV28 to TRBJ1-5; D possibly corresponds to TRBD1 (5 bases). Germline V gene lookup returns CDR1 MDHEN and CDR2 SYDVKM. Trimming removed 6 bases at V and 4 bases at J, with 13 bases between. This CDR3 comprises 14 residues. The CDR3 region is CASRPGPSNQPQHF. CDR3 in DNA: TGTGCCAGCAGACCGGGACCGTCGAATCAGCCCCAGCATTTT.

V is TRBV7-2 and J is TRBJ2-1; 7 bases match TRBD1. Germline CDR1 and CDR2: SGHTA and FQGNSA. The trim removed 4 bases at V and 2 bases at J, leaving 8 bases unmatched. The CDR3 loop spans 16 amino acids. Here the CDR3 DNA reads TGTGCCAGCAGCTCAGCCTCCGGGACAGCCTACAATGAGCAGTTCTTC. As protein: CASSSASGTAYNEQFF. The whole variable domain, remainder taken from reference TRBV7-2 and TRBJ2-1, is GAGVSQSPSNKVTEKGKDVELRCDPISGHTALYWYRQSLGQGLEFLIYFQGNSAPDKSGLPSDRFSAERTGGSVSTLTIQRTQQEDSAVYLCASSSASGTAYNEQFFGPGTRLTVL.

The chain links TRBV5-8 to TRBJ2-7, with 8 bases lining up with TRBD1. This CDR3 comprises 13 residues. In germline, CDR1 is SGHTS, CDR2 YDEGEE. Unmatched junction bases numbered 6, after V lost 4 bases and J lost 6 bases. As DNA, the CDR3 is TGTGCCAGCAGCCCGGACAGGGCCGGCGAGCAGTACTTC. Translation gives CASSPDRAGEQYF. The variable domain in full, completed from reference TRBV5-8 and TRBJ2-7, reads EAGVTQSPTHLIKTRGQQATLRCSPISGHTSVYWYQQALGLGLQFLLWYDEGEERNRGNFPPRFSGRQFPNYSSELNVNALELEDSALYLCASSPDRAGEQYFGPGTRLTVT.

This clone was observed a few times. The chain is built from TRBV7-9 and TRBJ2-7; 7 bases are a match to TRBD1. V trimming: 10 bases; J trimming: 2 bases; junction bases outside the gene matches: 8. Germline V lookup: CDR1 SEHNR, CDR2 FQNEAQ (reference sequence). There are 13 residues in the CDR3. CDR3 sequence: CATLQGPTYEQYF. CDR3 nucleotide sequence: TGTGCCACACTACAGGGGCCAACCTACGAGCAGTACTTC.

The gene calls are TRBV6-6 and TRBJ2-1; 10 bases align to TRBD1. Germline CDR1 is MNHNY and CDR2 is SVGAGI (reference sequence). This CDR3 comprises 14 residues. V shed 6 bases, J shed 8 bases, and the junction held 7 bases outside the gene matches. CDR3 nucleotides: TGTGCCAGCAGCTCGGGACAGGGGTTGTATGAGCAGTTCTTC. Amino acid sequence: CASSSGQGLYEQFF.

The DNA of the CDR3 is TGCGCCAGCAGCCAAGTGGGACAGGGGAGGGATTCACCCCTCCACTTT. It encodes CASSQVGQGRDSPLHF. V and J are TRBV4-1 and TRBJ1-6, with TRBD1 identical over 10 bases. Trimming cost V 1 base and J 8 bases; bases outside gene matches: 5. Germline values: CDR1 MGHRA, CDR2 YSYEKL. This CDR3 has 16 amino acids.

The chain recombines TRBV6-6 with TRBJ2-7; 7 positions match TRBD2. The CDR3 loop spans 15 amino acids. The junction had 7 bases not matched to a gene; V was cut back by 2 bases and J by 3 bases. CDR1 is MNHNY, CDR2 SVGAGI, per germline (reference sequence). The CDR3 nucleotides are TGTGCCAGCAGTTACCCGACTAGCAGTATCTACGAGCAGTACTTC. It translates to CASSYPTSSIYEQYF.

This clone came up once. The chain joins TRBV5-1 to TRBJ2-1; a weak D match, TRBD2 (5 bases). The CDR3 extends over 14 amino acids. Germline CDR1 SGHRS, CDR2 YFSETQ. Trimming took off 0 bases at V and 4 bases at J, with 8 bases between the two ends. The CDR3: CASSLDGVYNEQFF. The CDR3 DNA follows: TGCGCCAGCAGCTTGGACGGGGTTTACAATGAGCAGTTCTTC.

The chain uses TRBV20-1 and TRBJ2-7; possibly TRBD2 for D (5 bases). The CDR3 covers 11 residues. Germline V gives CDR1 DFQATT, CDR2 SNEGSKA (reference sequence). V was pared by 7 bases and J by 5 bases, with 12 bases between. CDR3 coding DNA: TGCAGTGGCGCGGGCCCAGACGAGCAGTACTTC. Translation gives CSGAGPDEQYF.

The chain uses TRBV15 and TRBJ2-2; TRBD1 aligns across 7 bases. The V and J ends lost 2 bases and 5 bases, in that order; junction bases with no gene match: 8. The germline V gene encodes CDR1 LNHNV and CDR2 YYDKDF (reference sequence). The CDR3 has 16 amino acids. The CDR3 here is CATSRFQGVETGELFF. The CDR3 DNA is TGTGCCACCAGCAGATTCCAGGGGGTTGAAACCGGGGAGCTGTTTTTT.

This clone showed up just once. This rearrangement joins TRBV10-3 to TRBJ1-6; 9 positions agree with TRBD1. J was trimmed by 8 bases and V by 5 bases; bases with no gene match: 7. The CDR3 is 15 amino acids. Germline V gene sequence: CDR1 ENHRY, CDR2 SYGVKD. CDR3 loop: CAISPRDRVDSPLHF. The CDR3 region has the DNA TGTGCCATCAGTCCCAGGGACAGGGTTGATTCACCCCTCCACTTT.

In DNA form, the CDR3 reads TGTGCCAGCAGCCGGAGCGGGAGTAACGCAGATACGCAGTATTTT. Translation: CASSRSGSNADTQYF. V is TRBV7-8 and J is TRBJ2-3; 8 positions agree with TRBD2. Germline V gene lookup returns CDR1 SGHVS and CDR2 FQNEAQ. The V and J ends lost 5 bases and 4 bases, in that order; junction bases with no gene match: 8. This CDR3 spans 15 amino acids.

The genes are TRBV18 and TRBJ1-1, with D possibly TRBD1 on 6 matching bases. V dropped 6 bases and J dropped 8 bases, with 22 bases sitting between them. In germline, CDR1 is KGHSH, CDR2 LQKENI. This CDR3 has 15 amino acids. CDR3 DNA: TGTGCCAGCTCTCCGGGGGCAGGGGTTGACTTCGAAGCTTTCTTT. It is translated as CASSPGAGVDFEAFF.

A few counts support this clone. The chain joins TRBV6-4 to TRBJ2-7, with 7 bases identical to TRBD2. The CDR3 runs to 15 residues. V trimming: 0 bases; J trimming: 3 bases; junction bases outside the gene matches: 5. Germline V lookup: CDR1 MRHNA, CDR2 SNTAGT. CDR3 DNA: TGTGCCAGCAGTGACTCGAGTCGGGGGGTCTACGAGCAGTACTTC. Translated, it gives CASSDSSRGVYEQYF.

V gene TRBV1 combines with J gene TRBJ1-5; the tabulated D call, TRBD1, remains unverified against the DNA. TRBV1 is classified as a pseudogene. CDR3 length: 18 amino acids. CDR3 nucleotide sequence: TGCACCAGCAGCGAAGAGGATCCGCCAGGTTGTTTGTGTGTGCCCCAGCATTTT. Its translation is CTSSEEDPPGCLCVPQHF.

DNA for the CDR3: TGTGCCAGCAGCCATCCCGGGACTAGCGCTAGTGAGCAGTTCTTC. This encodes CASSHPGTSASEQFF. The chain has TRBV11-3 and TRBJ2-1, with 10 bases fitting TRBD2. Germline V CDR1 and CDR2: SGHNT, YENEEA. Trimming at V came to 5 bases and at J to 9 bases, leaving 10 bases not matched to a gene. The CDR3 runs 15 residues. Supplemented by reference TRBV11-3 and TRBJ2-1, the full variable domain reads EAGVVQSPRYKIIEKKQPVAFWCNPISGHNTLYWYLQNLGQGPELLIRYENEEAVDDSQLPKDRFSAERLKGVDSTLKIQPAELGDSAVYLCASSHPGTSASEQFFGPGTRLTVL.

The DNA for the CDR3 is TGTGCCAGCAGTCCTAGGTCGGACACAGATACGCAGTATTTT. Its protein is CASSPRSDTDTQYF. The chain has TRBV6-6 and TRBJ2-3; no reliable D call. Trimming took off 5 bases at V and 2 bases at J, with 11 bases between the two ends. This CDR3 has 14 amino acids. Looked up from germline, CDR1 is MNHNY and CDR2 is SVGAGI (reference sequence).

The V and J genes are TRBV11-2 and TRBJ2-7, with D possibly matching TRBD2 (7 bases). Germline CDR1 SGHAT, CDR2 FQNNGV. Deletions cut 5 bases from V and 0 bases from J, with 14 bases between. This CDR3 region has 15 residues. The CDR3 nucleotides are TGTGCCAGCAGCGCGAGCGGGACACACTCCTACGAGCAGTACTTC. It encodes CASSASGTHSYEQYF.

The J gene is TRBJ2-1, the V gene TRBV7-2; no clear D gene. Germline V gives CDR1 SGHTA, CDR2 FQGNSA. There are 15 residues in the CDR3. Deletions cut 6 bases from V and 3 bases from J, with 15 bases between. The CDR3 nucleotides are TGTGCCAGCAGTTTGCTAGGGTCTGGCTACAATGAGCAGTTCTTC. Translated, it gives CASSLLGSGYNEQFF.

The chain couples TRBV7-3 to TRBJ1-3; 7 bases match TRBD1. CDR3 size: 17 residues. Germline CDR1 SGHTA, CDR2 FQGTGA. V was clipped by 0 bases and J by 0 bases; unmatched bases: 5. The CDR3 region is CASSLTGTASSGNTIYF. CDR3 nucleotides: TGTGCCAGCAGCTTAACCGGGACAGCCAGCTCTGGAAACACCATATATTTT. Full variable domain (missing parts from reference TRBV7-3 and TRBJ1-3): GAGVSQTPSNKVTEKGKYVELRCDPISGHTALYWYRQSLGQGPEFLIYFQGTGAADDSGLPNDRFFAVRPEGSVSTLKIQRTERGDSAVYLCASSLTGTASSGNTIYFGEGSWLTVV.

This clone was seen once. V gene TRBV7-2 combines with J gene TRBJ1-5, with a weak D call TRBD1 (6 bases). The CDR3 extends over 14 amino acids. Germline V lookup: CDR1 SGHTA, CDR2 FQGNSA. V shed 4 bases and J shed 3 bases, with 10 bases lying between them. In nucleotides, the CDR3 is TGTGCCAGCAGCTCACAGGGTCTCAATCAGCCCCAGCATTTT. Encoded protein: CASSSQGLNQPQHF.

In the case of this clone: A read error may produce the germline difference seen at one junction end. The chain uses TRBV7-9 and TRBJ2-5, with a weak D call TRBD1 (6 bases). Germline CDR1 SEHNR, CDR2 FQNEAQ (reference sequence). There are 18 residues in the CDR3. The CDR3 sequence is CASSYNPPEAGAQEAQYF. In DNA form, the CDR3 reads TGTGCCAGCAGCTACAACCCCCCCGAGGCAGGGGCACAAGAGGCCCAGTACTTC. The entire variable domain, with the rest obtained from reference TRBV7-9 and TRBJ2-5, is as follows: DTGVSQNPRHKITKRGQNVTFRCDPISEHNRLYWYRQTLGQGPEFLTYFQNEAQLEKSRLLSDRFSAERPKGSFSTLEIQRTEQGDSAMYLCASSYNPPEAGAQEAQYFGPGTRLLVL.

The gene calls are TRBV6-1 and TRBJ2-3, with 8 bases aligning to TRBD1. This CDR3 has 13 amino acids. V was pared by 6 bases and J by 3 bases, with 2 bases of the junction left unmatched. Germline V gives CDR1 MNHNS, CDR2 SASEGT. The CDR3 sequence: CASSHRGTDTQYF. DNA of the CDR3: TGTGCCAGCAGCCACAGGGGGACAGATACGCAGTATTTT.

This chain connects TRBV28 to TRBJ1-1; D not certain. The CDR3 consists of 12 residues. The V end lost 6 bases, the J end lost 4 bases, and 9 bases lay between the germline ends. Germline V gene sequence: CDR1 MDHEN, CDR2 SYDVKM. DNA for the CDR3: TGTGCCAGCAGATACTCCGGCACTGAAGCTTTCTTT. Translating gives CASRYSGTEAFF.

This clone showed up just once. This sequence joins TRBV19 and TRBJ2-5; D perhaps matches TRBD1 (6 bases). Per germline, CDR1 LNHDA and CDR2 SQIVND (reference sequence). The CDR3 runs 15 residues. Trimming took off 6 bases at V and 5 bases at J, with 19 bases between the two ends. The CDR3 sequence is CASRSTGHQWETQYF. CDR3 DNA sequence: TGTGCCAGTAGGTCAACGGGACACCAATGGGAGACCCAGTACTTC.

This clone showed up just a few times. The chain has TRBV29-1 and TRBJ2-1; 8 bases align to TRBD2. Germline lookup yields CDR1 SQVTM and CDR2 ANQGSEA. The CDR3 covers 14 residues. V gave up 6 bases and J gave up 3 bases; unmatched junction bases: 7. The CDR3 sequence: CSVGRAGDYNEQFF. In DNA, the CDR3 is TGCAGCGTCGGCCGAGCGGGGGACTACAATGAGCAGTTCTTC.

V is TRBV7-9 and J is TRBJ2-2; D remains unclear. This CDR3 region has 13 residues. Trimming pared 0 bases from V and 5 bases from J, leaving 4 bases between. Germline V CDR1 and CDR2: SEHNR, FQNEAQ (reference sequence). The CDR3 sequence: CASSLAITGELFF. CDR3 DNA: TGTGCCAGCAGCTTAGCGATTACCGGGGAGCTGTTTTTT.

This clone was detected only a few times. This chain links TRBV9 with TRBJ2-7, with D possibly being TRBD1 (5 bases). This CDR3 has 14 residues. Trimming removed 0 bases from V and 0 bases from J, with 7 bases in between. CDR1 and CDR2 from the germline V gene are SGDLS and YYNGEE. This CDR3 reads CASSVGDSSYEQYF. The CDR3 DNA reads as TGTGCCAGCAGCGTAGGTGACAGCTCCTACGAGCAGTACTTC.

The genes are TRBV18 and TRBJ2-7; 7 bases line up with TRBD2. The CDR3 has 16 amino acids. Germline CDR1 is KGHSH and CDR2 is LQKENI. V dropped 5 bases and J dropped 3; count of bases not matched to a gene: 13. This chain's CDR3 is CASSNLRTSNLYEQYF. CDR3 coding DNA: TGTGCCAGCTCAAACCTTAGGACTAGTAATCTCTACGAGCAGTACTTC.